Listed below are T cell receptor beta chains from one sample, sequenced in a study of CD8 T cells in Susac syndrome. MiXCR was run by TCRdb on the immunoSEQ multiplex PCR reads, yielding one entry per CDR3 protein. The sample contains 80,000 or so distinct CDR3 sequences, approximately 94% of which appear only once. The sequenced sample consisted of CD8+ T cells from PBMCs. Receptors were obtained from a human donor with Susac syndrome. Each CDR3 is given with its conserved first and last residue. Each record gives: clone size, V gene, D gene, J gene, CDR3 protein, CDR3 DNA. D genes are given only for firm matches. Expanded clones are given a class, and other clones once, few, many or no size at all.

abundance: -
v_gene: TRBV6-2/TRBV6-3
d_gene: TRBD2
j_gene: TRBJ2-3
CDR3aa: CASSYNIAGRSTDTQYF
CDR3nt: TGTGCCAGCAGTTACAATATAGCGGGACGAAGCACAGATACGCAGTATTTT

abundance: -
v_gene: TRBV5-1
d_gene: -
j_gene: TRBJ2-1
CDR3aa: CASSIDREQFF
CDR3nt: TGCGCCAGCAGCATAGACAGGGAGCAGTTCTTC

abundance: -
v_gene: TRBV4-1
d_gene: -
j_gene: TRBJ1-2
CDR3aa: CASSLRGERGYTF
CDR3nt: TGCGCCAGCAGCCTTAGGGGGGAGCGCGGCTACACCTTC

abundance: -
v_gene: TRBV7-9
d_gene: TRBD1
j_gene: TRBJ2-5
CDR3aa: CASSPTGRETQYF
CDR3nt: TGTGCCAGCAGCCCGACAGGGAGAGAGACCCAGTACTTC

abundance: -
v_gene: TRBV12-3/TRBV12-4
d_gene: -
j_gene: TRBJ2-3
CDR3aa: CASSSQADTQYF
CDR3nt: TGTGCCAGCAGTTCTCAGGCAGATACGCAGTATTTT

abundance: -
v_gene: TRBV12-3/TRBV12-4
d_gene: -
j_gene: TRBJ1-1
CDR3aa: CASSFGITEAFF
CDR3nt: TGTGCCAGCAGCTTTGGAATCACTGAAGCTTTCTTT

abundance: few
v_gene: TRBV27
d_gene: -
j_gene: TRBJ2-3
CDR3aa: CASSLGQSDTQYF
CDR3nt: TGTGCCAGCAGTTTGGGTCAGTCAGATACGCAGTATTTT

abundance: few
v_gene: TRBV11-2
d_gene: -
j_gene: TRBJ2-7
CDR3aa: CASSLDRGGQEQYF
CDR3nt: TGTGCCAGCAGCTTAGATCGCGGAGGGCAAGAGCAGTACTTC

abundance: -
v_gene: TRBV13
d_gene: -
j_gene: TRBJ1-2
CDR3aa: CASSGLGDVYGYTF
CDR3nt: TGTGCCAGCTCGGGGTTGGGGGACGTCTATGGCTACACCTTC

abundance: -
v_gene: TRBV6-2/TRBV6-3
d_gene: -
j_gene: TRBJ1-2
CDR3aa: CASSYAASRGYTF
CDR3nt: TGTGCCAGCAGTTACGCTGCCTCTCGGGGCTACACCTTC

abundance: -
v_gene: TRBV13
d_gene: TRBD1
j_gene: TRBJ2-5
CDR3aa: CASSATGTGLEGETQYF
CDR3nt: TGTGCCAGCAGCGCCACCGGGACAGGGTTGGAGGGAGAGACCCAGTACTTC

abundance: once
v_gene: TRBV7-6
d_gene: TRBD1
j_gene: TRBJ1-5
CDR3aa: CASSSEGASQPQHF
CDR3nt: TGTGCCAGCAGCTCCGAGGGGGCTAGTCAGCCCCAGCATTTT

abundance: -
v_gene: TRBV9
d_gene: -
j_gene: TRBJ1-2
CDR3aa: CASRQGYGYTF
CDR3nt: TGTGCCAGCAGGCAGGGATATGGCTACACCTTC

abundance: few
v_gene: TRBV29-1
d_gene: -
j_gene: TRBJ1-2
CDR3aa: CSVESYGYTF
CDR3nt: TGCAGCGTTGAGAGCTATGGCTACACCTTC

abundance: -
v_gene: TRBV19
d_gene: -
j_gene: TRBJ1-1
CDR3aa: CASRRSTEAFF
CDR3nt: TGTGCCAGCCGACGGAGCACTGAAGCTTTCTTT

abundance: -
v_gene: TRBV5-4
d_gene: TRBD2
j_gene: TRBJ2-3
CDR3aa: CASSLIFRGGTDTQYF
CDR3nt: TGTGCCAGCAGCTTGATATTCCGGGGGGGGACAGATACGCAGTATTTT

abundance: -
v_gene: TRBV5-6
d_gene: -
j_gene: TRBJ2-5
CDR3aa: CASVPIETQYF
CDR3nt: TGTGCCAGCGTCCCTATTGAGACCCAGTACTTC

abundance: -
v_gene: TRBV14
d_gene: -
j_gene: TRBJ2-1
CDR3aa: CASSPLTGATEQFF
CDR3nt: TGTGCCAGCAGCCCACTCACGGGAGCGACTGAGCAGTTCTTC

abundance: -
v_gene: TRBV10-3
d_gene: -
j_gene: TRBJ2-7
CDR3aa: CAITKGHEQSYEQYF
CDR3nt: TGTGCCATCACCAAAGGACACGAACAGTCCTACGAGCAGTACTTC

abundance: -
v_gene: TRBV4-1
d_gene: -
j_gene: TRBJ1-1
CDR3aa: CASSQVPPGAEAFF
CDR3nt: TGCGCCAGCAGCCAAGTACCCCCAGGGGCTGAAGCTTTCTTT

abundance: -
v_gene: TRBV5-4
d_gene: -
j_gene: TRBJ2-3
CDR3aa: CASSLRDSSTDTQYF
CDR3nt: TGTGCCAGCAGCTTGCGCGATTCTAGCACAGATACGCAGTATTTT

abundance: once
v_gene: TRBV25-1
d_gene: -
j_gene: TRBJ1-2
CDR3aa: CASRGPHGGDGYTF
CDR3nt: TGTGCCTCCAGAGGGCCACACGGGGGAGATGGCTACACCTTC

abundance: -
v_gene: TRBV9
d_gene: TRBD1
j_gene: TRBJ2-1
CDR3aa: CASSPPGTVPLYPSDEQFF
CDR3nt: TGTGCCAGCAGCCCCCCTGGGACAGTCCCATTATATCCCAGCGATGAGCAGTTCTTC

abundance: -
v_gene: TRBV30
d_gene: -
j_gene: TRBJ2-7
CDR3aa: CAWIGDRTYEQYF
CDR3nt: TGTGCCTGGATAGGGGACCGAACCTACGAGCAGTACTTC

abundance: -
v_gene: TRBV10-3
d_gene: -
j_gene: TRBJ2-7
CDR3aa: CAIGFQSSYEQYF
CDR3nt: TGTGCCATCGGGTTCCAGAGCTCCTACGAGCAGTACTTC

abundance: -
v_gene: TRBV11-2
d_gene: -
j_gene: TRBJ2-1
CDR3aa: CASSLGGGAYNEQFF
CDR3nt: TGTGCCAGCAGCTTAGGAGGGGGGGCCTACAATGAGCAGTTCTTC

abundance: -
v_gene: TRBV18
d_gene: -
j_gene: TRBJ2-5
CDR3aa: CASSPQGPTETQYF
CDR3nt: TGTGCCAGCTCACCGCAGGGCCCCACCGAGACCCAGTACTTC

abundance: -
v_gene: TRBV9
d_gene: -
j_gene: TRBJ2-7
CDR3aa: CASSGEGPYEQYF
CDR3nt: TGTGCCAGCAGCGGAGAGGGCCCCTACGAGCAGTACTTC

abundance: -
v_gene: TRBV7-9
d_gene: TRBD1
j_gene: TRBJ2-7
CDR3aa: CASSSGTGVPYEQYF
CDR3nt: TGTGCCAGCAGCTCCGGGACAGGGGTACCCTACGAGCAGTACTTC

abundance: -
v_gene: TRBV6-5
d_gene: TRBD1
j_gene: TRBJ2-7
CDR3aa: CASSYGTGVYEQYF
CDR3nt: TGTGCCAGCAGTTATGGGACAGGGGTCTACGAGCAGTACTTC

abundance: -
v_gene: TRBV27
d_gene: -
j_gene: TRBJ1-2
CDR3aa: CASSLRVGYGYTF
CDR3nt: TGTGCCAGCAGTTTGAGGGTCGGCTATGGCTACACCTTC

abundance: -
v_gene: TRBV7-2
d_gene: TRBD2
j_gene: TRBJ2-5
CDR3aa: CASSLAGSAETQYF
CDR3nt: TGTGCCAGCAGCCTAGCGGGGTCTGCAGAGACCCAGTACTTC

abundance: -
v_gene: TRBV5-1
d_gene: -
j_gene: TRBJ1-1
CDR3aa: CASSISGEGTEAFF
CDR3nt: TGCGCCAGCTCGATTTCAGGGGAGGGCACTGAAGCTTTCTTT

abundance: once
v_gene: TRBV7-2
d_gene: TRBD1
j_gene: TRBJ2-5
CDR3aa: CASSQGQRIWETQYF
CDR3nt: TGTGCCAGCAGCCAGGGACAGCGGATATGGGAGACCCAGTACTTC

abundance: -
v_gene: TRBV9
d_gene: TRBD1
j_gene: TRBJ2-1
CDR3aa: CASSHRDRGPNNEQFF
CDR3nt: TGTGCCAGCAGCCACCGGGACAGGGGTCCCAACAATGAGCAGTTCTTC

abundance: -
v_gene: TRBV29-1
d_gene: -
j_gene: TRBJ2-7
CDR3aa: CSVVGIEQYF
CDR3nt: TGCAGCGTTGTGGGGATCGAGCAGTACTTC

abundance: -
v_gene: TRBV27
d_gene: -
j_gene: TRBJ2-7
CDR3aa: CASSLSRQSYEQYF
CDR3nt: TGTGCCAGCAGTTTATCTCGTCAGTCCTACGAGCAGTACTTC

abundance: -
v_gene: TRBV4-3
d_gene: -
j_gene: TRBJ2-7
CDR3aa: CASSGGRFPYEQYF
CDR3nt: TGCGCCAGCAGCGGGGGCCGCTTTCCCTACGAGCAGTACTTC

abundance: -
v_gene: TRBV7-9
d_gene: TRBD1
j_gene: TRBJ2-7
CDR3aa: CASSSDRVYEQYF
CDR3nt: TGTGCCAGCAGCTCGGACAGGGTTTACGAGCAGTACTTC

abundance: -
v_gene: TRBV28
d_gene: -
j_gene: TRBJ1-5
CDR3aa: CASSLMVGESNQPQHF
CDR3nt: TGTGCCAGCAGTTTAATGGTGGGGGAAAGCAATCAGCCCCAGCATTTT

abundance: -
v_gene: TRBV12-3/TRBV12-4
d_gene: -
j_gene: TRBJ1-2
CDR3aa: CASSLAGGGDGYTF
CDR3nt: TGTGCCAGCAGTTTAGCTGGGGGCGGAGATGGCTACACCTTC

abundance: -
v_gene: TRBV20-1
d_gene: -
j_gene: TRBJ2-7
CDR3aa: CSARVPGSYEQYF
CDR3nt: TGCAGTGCTAGAGTTCCGGGCTCCTACGAGCAGTACTTC

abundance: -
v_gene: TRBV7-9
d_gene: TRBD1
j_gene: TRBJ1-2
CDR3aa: CASSLVGQGEGYGYTF
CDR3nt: TGTGCCAGCAGCTTAGTTGGCCAGGGGGAGGGCTATGGCTACACCTTC

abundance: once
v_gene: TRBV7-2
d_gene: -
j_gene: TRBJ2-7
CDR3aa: CASSRFVGESSYEQYF
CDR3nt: TGTGCCAGCAGTCGTTTTGTGGGGGAAAGCTCCTACGAGCAGTACTTC

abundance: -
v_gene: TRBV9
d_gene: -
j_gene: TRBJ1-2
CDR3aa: CASSVGAGAYGYTF
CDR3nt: TGTGCCAGCAGCGTAGGGGCAGGGGCCTATGGCTACACCTTC

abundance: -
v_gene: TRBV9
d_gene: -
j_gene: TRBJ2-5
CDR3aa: CASSVGGGRDETQYF
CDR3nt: TGTGCCAGCAGCGTAGGAGGGGGTAGGGATGAGACCCAGTACTTC

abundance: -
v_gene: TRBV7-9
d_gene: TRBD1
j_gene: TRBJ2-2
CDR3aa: CASSPGQTNTGELFF
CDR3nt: TGTGCCAGCAGCCCGGGACAGACAAACACCGGGGAGCTGTTTTTT

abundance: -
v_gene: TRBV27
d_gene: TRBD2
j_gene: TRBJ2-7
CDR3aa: CASGIAGGREQYF
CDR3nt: TGTGCCAGCGGGATAGCGGGGGGGCGAGAGCAGTACTTC

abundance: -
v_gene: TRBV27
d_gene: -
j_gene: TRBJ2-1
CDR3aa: CASSFVGGEQFF
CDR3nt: TGTGCCAGCAGTTTCGTGGGGGGAGAGCAGTTCTTC

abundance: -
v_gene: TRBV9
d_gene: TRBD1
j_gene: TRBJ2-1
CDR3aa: CASGETGEFF
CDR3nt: TGTGCCAGCGGGGAGACAGGGGAGTTCTTC